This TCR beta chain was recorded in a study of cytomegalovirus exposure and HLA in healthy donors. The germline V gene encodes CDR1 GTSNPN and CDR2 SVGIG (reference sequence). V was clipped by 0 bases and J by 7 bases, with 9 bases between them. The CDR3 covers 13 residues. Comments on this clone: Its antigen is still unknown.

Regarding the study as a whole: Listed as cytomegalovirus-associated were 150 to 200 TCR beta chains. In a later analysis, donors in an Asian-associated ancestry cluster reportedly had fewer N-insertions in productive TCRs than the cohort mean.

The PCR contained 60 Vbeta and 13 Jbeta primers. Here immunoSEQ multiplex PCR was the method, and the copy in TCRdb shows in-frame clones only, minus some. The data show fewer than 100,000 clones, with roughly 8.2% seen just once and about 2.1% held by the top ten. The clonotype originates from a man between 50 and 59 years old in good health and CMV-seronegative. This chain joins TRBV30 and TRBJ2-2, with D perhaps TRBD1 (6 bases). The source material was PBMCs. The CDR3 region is CAWSVLRGGELFF. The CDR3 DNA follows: TGTGCCTGGAGTGTACTCAGGGGCGGGGAGCTGTTTTTT.